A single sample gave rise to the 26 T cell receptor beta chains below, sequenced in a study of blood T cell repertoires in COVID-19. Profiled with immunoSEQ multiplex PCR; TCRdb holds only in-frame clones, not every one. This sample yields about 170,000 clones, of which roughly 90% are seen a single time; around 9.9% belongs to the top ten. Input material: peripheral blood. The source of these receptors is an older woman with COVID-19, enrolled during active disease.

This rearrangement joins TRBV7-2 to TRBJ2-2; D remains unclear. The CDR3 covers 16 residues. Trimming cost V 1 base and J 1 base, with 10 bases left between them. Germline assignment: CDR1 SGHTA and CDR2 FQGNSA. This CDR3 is CASSLGAALNTGELFF. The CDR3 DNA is TGTGCCAGCAGCTTAGGGGCAGCCTTGAACACCGGGGAGCTGTTTTTT.

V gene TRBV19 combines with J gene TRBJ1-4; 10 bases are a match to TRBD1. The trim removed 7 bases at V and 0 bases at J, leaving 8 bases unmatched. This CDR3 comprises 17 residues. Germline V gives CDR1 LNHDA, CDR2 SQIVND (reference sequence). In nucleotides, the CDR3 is TGTGCCAGTACCCGGGACAGGGGAGTAACAACTAATGAAAAACTGTTTTTT. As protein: CASTRDRGVTTNEKLFF.

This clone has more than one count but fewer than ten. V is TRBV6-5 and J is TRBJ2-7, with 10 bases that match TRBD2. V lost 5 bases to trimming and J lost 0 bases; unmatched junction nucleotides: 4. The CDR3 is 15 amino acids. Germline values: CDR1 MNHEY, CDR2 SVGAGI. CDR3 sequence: CASSPASGSSYEQYF. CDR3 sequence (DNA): TGTGCCAGCAGTCCAGCTAGCGGGAGCTCCTACGAGCAGTACTTC.

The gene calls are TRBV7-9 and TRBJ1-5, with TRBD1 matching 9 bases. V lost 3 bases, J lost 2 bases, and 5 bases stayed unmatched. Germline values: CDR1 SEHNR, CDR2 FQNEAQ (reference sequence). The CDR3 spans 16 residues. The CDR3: CASSFTGGLGNQPQHF. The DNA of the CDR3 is TGTGCCAGCAGCTTCACAGGGGGCTTAGGCAATCAGCCCCAGCATTTT.

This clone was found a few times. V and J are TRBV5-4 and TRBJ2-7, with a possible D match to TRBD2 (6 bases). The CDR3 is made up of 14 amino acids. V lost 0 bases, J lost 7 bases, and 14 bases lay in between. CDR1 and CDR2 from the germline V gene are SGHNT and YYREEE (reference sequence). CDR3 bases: TGTGCCAGCAGCTTGGCGCTCGGAGGGCGAGAGCAGTACTTC. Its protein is CASSLALGGREQYF.

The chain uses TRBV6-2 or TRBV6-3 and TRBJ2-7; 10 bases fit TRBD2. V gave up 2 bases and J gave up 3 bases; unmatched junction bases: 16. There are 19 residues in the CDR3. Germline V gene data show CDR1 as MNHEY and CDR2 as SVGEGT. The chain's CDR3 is CASSYPMQDSGRSVYEQYF. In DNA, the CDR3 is TGTGCCAGCAGTTACCCCATGCAGGATAGCGGGAGGAGCGTCTACGAGCAGTACTTC.

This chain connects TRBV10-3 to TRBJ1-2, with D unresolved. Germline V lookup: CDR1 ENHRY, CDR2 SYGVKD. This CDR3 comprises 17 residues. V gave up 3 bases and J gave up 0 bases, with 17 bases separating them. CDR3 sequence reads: CAISDGIGRTSNYGYTF. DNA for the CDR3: TGTGCCATCAGTGACGGTATTGGGAGGACCTCTAACTATGGCTACACCTTC.

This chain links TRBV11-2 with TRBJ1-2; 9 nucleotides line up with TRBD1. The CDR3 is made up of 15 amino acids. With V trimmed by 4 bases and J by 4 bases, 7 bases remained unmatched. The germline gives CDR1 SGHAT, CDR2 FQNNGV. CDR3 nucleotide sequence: TGTGCCAGCAGCTCTACGGGACAGGGCGTCTATGGCTACACCTTC. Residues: CASSSTGQGVYGYTF.

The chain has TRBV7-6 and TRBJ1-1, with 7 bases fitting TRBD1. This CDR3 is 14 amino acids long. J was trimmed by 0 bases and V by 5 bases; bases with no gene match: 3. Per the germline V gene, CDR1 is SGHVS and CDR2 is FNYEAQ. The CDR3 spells CASSPGQMNTEAFF. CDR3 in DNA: TGTGCCAGCAGCCCGGGACAGATGAACACTGAAGCTTTCTTT.

The CDR3 DNA follows: TGCGCCAGCAGCCAAGAACTTTTGGCGGGGGGCTTCCAAGAGACCCAGTACTTC. As protein: CASSQELLAGGFQETQYF. The genes are TRBV4-1 and TRBJ2-5; 8 bases line up with TRBD2. Germline loops: CDR1 MGHRA, CDR2 YSYEKL. V lost 0 bases, J lost 1 base, and 10 bases stayed unmatched. This CDR3 has 18 residues.

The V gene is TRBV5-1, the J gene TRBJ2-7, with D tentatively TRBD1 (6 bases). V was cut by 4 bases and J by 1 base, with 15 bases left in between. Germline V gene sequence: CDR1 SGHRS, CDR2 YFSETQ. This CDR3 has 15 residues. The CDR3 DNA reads TGCGCCAGCAGCCCTCAAGGACAGCAATCCTACGAGCAGTACTTC. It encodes CASSPQGQQSYEQYF. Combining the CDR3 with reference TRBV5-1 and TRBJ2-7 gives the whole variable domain KAGVTQTPRYLIKTRGQQVTLSCSPISGHRSVSWYQQTPGQGLQFLFEYFSETQRNKGNFPGRFSGRQFSNSRSEMNVSTLELGDSALYLCASSPQGQQSYEQYFGPGTRLTVT.

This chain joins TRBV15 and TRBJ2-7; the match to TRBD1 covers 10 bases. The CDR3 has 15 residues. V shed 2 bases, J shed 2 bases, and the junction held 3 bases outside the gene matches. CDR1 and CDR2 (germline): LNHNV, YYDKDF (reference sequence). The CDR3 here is CATSRPGTGAYEQYF. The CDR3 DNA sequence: TGTGCCACCAGCAGACCCGGGACAGGGGCCTACGAGCAGTACTTC.

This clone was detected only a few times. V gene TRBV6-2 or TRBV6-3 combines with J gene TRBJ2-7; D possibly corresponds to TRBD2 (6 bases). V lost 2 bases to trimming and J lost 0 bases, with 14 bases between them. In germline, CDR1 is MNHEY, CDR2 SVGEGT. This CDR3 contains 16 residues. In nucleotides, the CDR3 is TGTGCCAGCAGTTACCCTCGGAGGGGTGGCTCCTACGAGCAGTACTTC. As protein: CASSYPRRGGSYEQYF.

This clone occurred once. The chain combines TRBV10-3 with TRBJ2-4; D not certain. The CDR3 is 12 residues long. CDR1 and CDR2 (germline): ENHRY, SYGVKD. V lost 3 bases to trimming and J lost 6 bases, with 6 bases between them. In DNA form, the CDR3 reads TGTGCCATCAGTGACCCCAGAAACATTCAGTACTTC. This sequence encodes CAISDPRNIQYF.

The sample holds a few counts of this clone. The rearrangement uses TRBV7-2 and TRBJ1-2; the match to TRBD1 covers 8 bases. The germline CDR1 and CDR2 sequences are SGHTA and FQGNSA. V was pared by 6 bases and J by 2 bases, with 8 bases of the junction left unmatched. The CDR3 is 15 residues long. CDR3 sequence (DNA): TGTGCCAGCAGTTCCAGGGGGCTGGTGAACTATGGCTACACCTTC. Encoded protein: CASSSRGLVNYGYTF. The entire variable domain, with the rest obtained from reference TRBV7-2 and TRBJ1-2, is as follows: GAGVSQSPSNKVTEKGKDVELRCDPISGHTALYWYRQSLGQGLEFLIYFQGNSAPDKSGLPSDRFSAERTGGSVSTLTIQRTQQEDSAVYLCASSSRGLVNYGYTFGSGTRLTVV.

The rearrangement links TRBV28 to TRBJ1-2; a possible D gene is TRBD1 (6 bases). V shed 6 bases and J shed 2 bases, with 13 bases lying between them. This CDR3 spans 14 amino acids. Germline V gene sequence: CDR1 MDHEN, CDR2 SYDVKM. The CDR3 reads CASSPRTVNYGYTF. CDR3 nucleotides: TGTGCCAGCAGCCCCCGGACAGTCAACTATGGCTACACCTTC.

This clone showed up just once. CDR3 sequence (DNA): TGTGCCAGCAGTCGGGTCGAGGATCAGCCCCAGCATTTT. Its translation is CASSRVEDQPQHF. This chain links TRBV6-5 with TRBJ1-5; no definite D call. The germline V and J ends were trimmed by 5 bases and 5 bases, with 10 bases remaining between them. The CDR3 contains 13 residues. CDR1 is MNHEY, CDR2 SVGAGI, per germline.

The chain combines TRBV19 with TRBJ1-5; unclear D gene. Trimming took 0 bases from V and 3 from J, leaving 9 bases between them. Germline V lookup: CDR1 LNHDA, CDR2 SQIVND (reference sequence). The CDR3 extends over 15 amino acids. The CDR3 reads CASSIDGDYNQPQHF. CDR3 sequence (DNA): TGTGCCAGTAGTATAGATGGAGACTACAATCAGCCCCAGCATTTT.

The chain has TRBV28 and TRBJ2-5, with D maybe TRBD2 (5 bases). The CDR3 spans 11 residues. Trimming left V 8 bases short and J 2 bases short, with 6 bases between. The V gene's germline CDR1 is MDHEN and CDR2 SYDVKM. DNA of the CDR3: TGTGCCAGCCGGGATCAAGAGACCCAGTACTTC. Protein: CASRDQETQYF. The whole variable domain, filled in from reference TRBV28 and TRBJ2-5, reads DVKVTQSSRYLVKRTGEKVFLECVQDMDHENMFWYRQDPGLGLRLIYFSYDVKMKEKGDIPEGYSVSREKKERFSLILESASTNQTSMYLCASRDQETQYFGPGTRLLVL.

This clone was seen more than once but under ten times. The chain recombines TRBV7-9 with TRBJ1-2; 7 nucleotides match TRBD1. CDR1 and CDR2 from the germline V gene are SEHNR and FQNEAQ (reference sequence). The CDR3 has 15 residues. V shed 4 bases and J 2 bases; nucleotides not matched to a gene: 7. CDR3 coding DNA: TGTGCCAGCAGCTCCAACCCGGGACAGAACTATGGCTACACCTTC. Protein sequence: CASSSNPGQNYGYTF. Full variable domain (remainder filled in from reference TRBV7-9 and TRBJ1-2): DTGVSQNPRHKITKRGQNVTFRCDPISEHNRLYWYRQTLGQGPEFLTYFQNEAQLEKSRLLSDRFSAERPKGSFSTLEIQRTEQGDSAMYLCASSSNPGQNYGYTFGSGTRLTVV.

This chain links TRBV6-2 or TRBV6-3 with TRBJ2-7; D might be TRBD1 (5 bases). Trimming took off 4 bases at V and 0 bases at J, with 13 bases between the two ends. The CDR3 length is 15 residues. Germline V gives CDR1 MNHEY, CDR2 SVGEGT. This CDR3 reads CASSFNRLNSYEQYF. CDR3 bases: TGTGCCAGCAGTTTCAACAGGCTTAACTCCTACGAGCAGTACTTC.

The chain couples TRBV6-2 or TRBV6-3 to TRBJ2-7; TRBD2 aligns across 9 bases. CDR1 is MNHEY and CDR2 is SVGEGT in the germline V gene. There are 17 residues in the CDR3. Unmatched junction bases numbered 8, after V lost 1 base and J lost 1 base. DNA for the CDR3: TGTGCCAGCAGTTACTGGGGAGCGGGAGGAAGATCCTACGAGCAGTACTTC. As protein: CASSYWGAGGRSYEQYF.

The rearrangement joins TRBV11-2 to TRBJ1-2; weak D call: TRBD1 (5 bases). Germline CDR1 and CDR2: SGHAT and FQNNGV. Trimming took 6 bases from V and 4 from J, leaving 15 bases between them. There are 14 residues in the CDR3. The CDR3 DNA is TGTGCCAGCAGAAACCTGGGGCGCCGCTATGGCTACACCTTC. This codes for CASRNLGRRYGYTF. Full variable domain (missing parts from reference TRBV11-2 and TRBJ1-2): EAGVAQSPRYKIIEKRQSVAFWCNPISGHATLYWYQQILGQGPKLLIQFQNNGVVDDSQLPKDRFSAERLKGVDSTLKIQPAKLEDSAVYLCASRNLGRRYGYTFGSGTRLTVV.

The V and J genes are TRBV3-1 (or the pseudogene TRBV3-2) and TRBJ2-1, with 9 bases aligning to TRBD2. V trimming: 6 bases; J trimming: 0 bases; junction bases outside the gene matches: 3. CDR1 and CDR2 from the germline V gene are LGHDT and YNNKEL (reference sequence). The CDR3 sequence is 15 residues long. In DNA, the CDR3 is TGTGCCAGCAGTCGGACTAGCGACTCCTACAATGAGCAGTTCTTC. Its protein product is CASSRTSDSYNEQFF.

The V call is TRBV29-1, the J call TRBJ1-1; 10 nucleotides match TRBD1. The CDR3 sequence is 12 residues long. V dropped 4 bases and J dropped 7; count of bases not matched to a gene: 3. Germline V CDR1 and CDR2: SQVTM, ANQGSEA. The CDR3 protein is CSVGTGGHEAFF. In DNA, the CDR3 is TGCAGCGTTGGGACAGGGGGTCATGAAGCTTTCTTT.

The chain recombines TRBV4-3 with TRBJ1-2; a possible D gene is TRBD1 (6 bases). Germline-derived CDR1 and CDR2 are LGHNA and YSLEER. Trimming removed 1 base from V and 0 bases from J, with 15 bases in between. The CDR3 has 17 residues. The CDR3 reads CASSQAGVTSANYGYTF. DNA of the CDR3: TGCGCCAGCAGCCAAGCAGGGGTTACCTCCGCTAACTATGGCTACACCTTC.